The source of this TCR beta chain is a study of blood T cell repertoires in COVID-19. Repertoires were generated with immunoSEQ multiplex PCR, while TCRdb's copy carries only in-frame clones and drops some. The data show under 250,000 clones, approximately 91% seen once. Trimming removed 6 bases from V and 6 bases from J, with 15 bases in between. The CDR3 has 14 residues. The germline CDR1 and CDR2 sequences are LNHDA and SQIVND (reference sequence). Source material: peripheral blood. The sequence came from a middle-aged woman with acute or convalescent COVID-19. This rearrangement joins TRBV19 to TRBJ1-3; D perhaps matches TRBD1 (6 bases). As DNA, the CDR3 is TGTGCCAGTAGCCGAACAGGGCTGGAAAACACCATATATTTT. Protein: CASSRTGLENTIYF.